The entry below gives a single T cell receptor beta chain sequence along with its context. This entry belongs to a study of cytomegalovirus exposure and HLA in healthy donors. Both 60 Vbeta primers and 13 Jbeta primers went into the PCR. Authors' processing steps: Later work found about 80 million unique TCR beta chains, with 10 million to 14 million shared. Using immunoSEQ multiplex PCR, the repertoire was profiled, and TCRdb retains in-frame clones only, with some absent. That table gives V, J and clone size, and the DNA gave D and trimming. The sample lists approximately 100,000 clones, about 74% seen once, with approximately 2.6% in the top ten. This CDR3 has 15 amino acids. Germline V lookup: CDR1 LGHNT, CDR2 FRNRAP. Trimming pared 9 bases from V and 2 bases from J, leaving 16 bases between.

Sample: PBMCs. The chain has TRBV12-5 and TRBJ2-2, with a weak D call TRBD1 (5 bases). The sequence came from a female donor in good health and CMV-seronegative. In nucleotides, the CDR3 is TGTGCTAGCGCCGATAGACAGTTCAACACCGGGGAGCTGTTTTTT. This encodes CASADRQFNTGELFF.